The clone carrying this T cell receptor (beta chain) was seen a handful of times. The antigen is not known. RNA transcripts were the template for amplifying TCR beta CDR3 regions. Researchers ran a first-round RT-PCR on the TCR CDR3 using the HTBI primer set. TCRdb called the multiplex PCR reads again in MiXCR, with one record for every CDR3 protein. The sample carries 500,000 or so distinct CDR3 sequences, more than 15% recorded once. The data are from a study of T cells in Graves' hyperthyroidism and ophthalmopathy. Across the study: At the time of initial diagnosis and before any treatment, peripheral blood was collected. Study-level points and caveats: Ophthalmopathy was distinguished from stable hyperthyroidism by 13 V-J signatures. Blood also contained most expanded thyroid clonotypes above 0.001.

The CDR3 covers 14 residues. Per the germline V gene, CDR1 is LNHDA and CDR2 is SQIVND (reference sequence). The germline V and J ends were trimmed by 4 bases and 0 bases, with 7 bases remaining between them. Sequenced sample: blood. The chain combines TRBV19 with TRBJ2-1; D is uncertain. This clonotype originated in a woman aged 30 to 39 with Graves' ophthalmopathy. CDR3: CASSKAGSYNEQFF. In nucleotides, the CDR3 is TGTGCCAGTAGTAAAGCAGGCTCCTACAATGAGCAGTTCTTC.